Below, 15 T cell receptor beta chains from the same sample are listed, as sequenced in a study of T cells in Graves' hyperthyroidism and ophthalmopathy (dated by TCRdb to between 2018 and 2021). Receptor libraries were prepared by multiplex PCR. Reads for this sample came from an Illumina HiSeq 2000. The TCR beta CDR3 regions were amplified from the RNA transcripts. For the first round of RT-PCR on the TCR CDR3, the HTBI primer set was used together with the Qiagen OneStep RT-PCR kit. The public sequencing data were trimmed at Q25 with fastp and processed into clonotypes with MiXCR by TCRdb, which kept only in-frame beta chains. Each CDR3 protein gets just one entry, which takes the most common genes and DNA from the rows behind it. This sample gives hundreds of thousands of distinct CDR3 sequences in total; about 15% of them show up just once. The ten largest account for around 30% of the sample.

Input material: blood. The origin of the receptors is a woman aged 18 to 35 with Graves' ophthalmopathy.

There are a few counts of this clonotype. This chain connects TRBV9 to TRBJ2-1; D not certain. Germline CDR1 and CDR2: SGDLS and YYNGEE. This CDR3 is built from 13 residues. V was cut by 2 bases and J by 9 bases, with 12 bases left in between. Here the CDR3 reads CASSVRVYGEQFF. The CDR3 region has the DNA TGTGCCAGCAGCGTTAGAGTTTACGGTGAGCAGTTCTTC.

The V call is TRBV20-1, the J call TRBJ2-5; TRBD2 agrees at 11 bases. CDR1 DFQATT and CDR2 SNEGSKA come from the germline V gene (reference sequence). The trim removed 4 bases at V and 5 bases at J, leaving 9 bases unmatched. CDR3 length equals 15 residues. The CDR3 DNA reads as TGCAGTGCTAAAGATACTAGCGGGAGCAGGGAGACCCAGTACTTC. Encoded protein: CSAKDTSGSRETQYF.

The sample holds many counts of this clonotype. The CDR3 DNA reads as TGTGCCAGTAGTACAATGGCTAGCGGGAGCTCCAATGAGCAGTTCTTC. It encodes CASSTMASGSSNEQFF. The chain links TRBV19 to TRBJ2-1, with TRBD2 identical over 10 bases. The germline CDR1 and CDR2 sequences are LNHDA and SQIVND (reference sequence). The length of the CDR3 is 16 residues. Germline trimming cut 4 bases from V and 6 bases from J; bases unmatched to any gene: 9. The variable domain in full, completed from reference TRBV19 and TRBJ2-1, reads DGGITQSPKYLFRKEGQNVTLSCEQNLNHDAMYWYRQDPGQGLRLIYYSQIVNDFQKGDIAEGYSVSREKKESFPLTVTSAQKNPTAFYLCASSTMASGSSNEQFFGPGTRLTVL.

This clonotype was observed at least ten times. This rearrangement joins TRBV7-9 to TRBJ2-3; 7 nucleotides align to TRBD2. CDR3 size: 17 residues. With V trimmed by 1 base and J by 0 bases, 7 bases remained unmatched. Germline V CDR1 and CDR2: SEHNR, FQNEAQ (reference sequence). The CDR3 bases are TGTGCCAGCAGCTTAGGTAATAGCGGGTCCAGCACAGATACGCAGTATTTT. Translated: CASSLGNSGSSTDTQYF.

This clonotype was seen at least ten times. This chain connects TRBV6-1 to TRBJ2-7; 7 positions agree with TRBD1. The ends lost 7 bases at V and 4 bases at J; junction bases unmatched: 4. The CDR3 has 12 residues. Germline V CDR1 and CDR2: MNHNS, SASEGT. CDR3 in amino acids: CASTNRGYEQYF. CDR3 DNA sequence: TGTGCCAGCACCAACAGGGGATACGAGCAGTACTTC.

The table lists this clonotype with many counts. J is TRBJ1-5 and V is TRBV4-1; D ambiguous. The V gene's germline CDR1 is MGHRA and CDR2 YSYEKL. The V end was cut by 4 bases, the J end by 0 bases, with 13 bases between. This CDR3 is built from 16 residues. DNA for the CDR3: TGCGCCAGCAGCCCATCAAACAGCGTTAGCAATCAGCCCCAGCATTTT. As protein: CASSPSNSVSNQPQHF.

The chain is built from TRBV5-5 and TRBJ2-3, with TRBD1 matching over 9 bases. V gave up 1 base and J gave up 2 bases; unmatched junction bases: 5. The germline CDR1 and CDR2 sequences are SGHKS and YYEKEE (reference sequence). The CDR3 is 16 amino acids. In DNA, the CDR3 is TGTGCCAGCAGCTTGATGAGGACAGGGGACACAGATACGCAGTATTTT. Translated, it gives CASSLMRTGDTDTQYF.

The table lists this clonotype with many counts. The V call is TRBV12-3 or TRBV12-4, the J call TRBJ1-2, with D perhaps TRBD1 (6 bases). The CDR3 is made up of 13 amino acids. V was trimmed by 6 bases and J by 8 bases, leaving 16 bases between them. The CDR3 protein is CASRTTGLGGYTF. The CDR3 nucleotides are TGTGCCAGCAGGACAACAGGGCTCGGGGGCTACACCTTC.

This clonotype has at least ten counts. The gene calls are TRBV11-3 and TRBJ1-2; no clear D gene. V lost 5 bases, J lost 8 bases, and 15 bases lay in between. CDR1 and CDR2 from the germline V gene are SGHNT and YENEEA. This CDR3 has 13 residues. The CDR3 DNA reads as TGTGCCAGCAGCCCCGGAAGGGCGAGAGGCTACACCTTC. Amino acid sequence: CASSPGRARGYTF. The full variable domain, in which reference TRBV11-3 and TRBJ1-2 provide the parts outside the CDR3, is EAGVVQSPRYKIIEKKQPVAFWCNPISGHNTLYWYLQNLGQGPELLIRYENEEAVDDSQLPKDRFSAERLKGVDSTLKIQPAELGDSAVYLCASSPGRARGYTFGSGTRLTVV.

The table lists this clonotype with many counts. V is TRBV5-1 and J is TRBJ2-7, with a tentative D call TRBD1 (6 bases). The CDR3 spans 14 residues. Trimming cost V 2 bases and J 2 bases, with 11 bases left between them. Germline V gene sequence: CDR1 SGHRS, CDR2 YFSETQ. CDR3 bases: TGCGCCAGCAGCTTCGACAGGAACACCTACGAGCAGTACTTC. This codes for CASSFDRNTYEQYF. Complete variable domain (other parts from reference TRBV5-1 and TRBJ2-7): KAGVTQTPRYLIKTRGQQVTLSCSPISGHRSVSWYQQTPGQGLQFLFEYFSETQRNKGNFPGRFSGRQFSNSRSEMNVSTLELGDSALYLCASSFDRNTYEQYFGPGTRLTVT.

This clonotype was counted many times. The genes are TRBV28 and TRBJ2-1; the match to TRBD2 covers 7 bases. Germline loops: CDR1 MDHEN, CDR2 SYDVKM. J lost 3 bases, V lost 4 bases, and 9 bases had no gene match. This CDR3 contains 16 residues. The CDR3 DNA sequence: TGTGCCAGCAGTTCACAGCGGGACTTTAACTACAATGAGCAGTTCTTC. This translates into CASSSQRDFNYNEQFF.

This clonotype was recorded at least ten times. The chain employs TRBV9 and TRBJ1-5, with D hard to call. This CDR3 comprises 14 residues. Looked up from germline, CDR1 is SGDLS and CDR2 is YYNGEE. Trimming shortened V by 4 bases and J by 1 base, and 9 bases separated the two germline ends. The CDR3 nucleotides are TGTGCCAGCAGCCCCAGTTCGAGCAATCAGCCCCAGCATTTT. This translates into CASSPSSSNQPQHF.

This clonotype occurred many times. This rearrangement joins TRBV30 to TRBJ2-2; the D is unclear. Germline CDR1 GTSNPN, CDR2 SVGIG (reference sequence). V was shortened by 4 bases and J by 0 bases, with 12 bases between the two germline ends. This CDR3 region has 15 residues. CDR3 DNA: TGTGCCTGGAAGCAGCTCGGTGCGAACACCGGGGAGCTGTTTTTT. It translates to CAWKQLGANTGELFF.

The CDR3 reads CASSLVAGGGDSPLHF. CDR3 DNA sequence: TGTGCCAGCAGCTTGGTTGCAGGGGGCGGTGATTCACCCCTCCACTTT. The V gene is TRBV5-4, the J gene TRBJ1-6, with 8 nucleotides matching TRBD1. V shed 0 bases, J shed 8 bases, and the junction held 7 bases outside the gene matches. The germline CDR1 and CDR2 sequences are SGHNT and YYREEE (reference sequence). There are 16 residues in the CDR3.

This clonotype was counted at least ten times. The V and J genes are TRBV27 and TRBJ2-3; D is unclear. The V gene's germline CDR1 is MNHEY and CDR2 SMNVEV (reference sequence). CDR3 size: 12 residues. V was clipped by 1 base and J by 5 bases, with 4 bases between them. The CDR3 sequence: CASSLWGDTQYF. The CDR3 region has the DNA TGTGCCAGCAGTTTATGGGGAGATACGCAGTATTTT.